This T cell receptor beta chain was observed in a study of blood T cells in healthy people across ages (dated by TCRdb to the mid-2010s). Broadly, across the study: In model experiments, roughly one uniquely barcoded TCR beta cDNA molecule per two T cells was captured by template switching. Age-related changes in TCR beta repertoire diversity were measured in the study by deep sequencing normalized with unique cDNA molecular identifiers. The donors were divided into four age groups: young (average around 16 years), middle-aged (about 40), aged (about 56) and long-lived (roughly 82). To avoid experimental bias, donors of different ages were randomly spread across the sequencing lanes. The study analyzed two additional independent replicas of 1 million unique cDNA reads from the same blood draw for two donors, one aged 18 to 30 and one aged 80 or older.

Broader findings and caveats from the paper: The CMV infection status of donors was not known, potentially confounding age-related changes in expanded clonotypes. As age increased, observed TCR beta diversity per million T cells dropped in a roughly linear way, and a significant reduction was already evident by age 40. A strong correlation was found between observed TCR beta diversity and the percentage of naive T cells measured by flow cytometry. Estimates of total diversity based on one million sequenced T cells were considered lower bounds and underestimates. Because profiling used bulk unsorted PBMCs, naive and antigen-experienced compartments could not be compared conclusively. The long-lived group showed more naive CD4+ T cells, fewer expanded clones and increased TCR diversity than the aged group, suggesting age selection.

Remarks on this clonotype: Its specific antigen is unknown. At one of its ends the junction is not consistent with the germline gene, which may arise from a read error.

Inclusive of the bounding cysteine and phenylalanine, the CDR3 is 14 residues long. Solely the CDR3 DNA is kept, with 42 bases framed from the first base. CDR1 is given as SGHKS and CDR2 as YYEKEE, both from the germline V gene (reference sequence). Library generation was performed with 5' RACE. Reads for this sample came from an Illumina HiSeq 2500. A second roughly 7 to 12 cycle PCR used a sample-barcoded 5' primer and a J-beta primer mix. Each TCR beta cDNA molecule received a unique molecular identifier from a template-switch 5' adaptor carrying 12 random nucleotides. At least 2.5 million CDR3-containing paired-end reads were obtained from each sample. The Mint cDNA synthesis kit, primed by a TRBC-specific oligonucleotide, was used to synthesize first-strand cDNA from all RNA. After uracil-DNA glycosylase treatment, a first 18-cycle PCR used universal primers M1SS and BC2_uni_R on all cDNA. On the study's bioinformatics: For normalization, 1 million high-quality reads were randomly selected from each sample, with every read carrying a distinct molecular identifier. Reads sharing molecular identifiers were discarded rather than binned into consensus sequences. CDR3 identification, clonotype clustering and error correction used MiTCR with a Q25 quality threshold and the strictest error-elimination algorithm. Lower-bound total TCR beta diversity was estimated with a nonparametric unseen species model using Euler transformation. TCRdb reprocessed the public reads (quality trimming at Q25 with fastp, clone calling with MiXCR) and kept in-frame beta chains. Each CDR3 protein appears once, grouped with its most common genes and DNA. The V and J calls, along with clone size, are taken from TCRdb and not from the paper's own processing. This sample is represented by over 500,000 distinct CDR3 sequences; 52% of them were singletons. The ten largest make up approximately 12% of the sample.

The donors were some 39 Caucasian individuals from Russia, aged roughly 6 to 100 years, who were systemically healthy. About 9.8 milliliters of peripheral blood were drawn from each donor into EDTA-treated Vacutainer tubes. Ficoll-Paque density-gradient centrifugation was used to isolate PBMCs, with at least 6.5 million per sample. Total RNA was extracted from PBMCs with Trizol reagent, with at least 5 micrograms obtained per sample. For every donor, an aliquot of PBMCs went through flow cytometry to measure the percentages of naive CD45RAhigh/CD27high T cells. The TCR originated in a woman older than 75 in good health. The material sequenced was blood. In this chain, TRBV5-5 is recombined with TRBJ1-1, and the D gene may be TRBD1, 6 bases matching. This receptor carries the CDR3 CAGSFYRAAPEAFF. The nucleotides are TGTGCCGGCAGCTTTTACAGGGCGGCCCCTGAAGCTTTCTTT.